The clone carrying this T cell receptor (beta chain) is categorized as medium-sized (0.01 to 0.1%). The germline V gene has CDR1 MDHEN and CDR2 SYDVKM. The V and J ends lost 5 bases and 3 bases respectively, with 7 bases between them. This CDR3 comprises 12 residues. In the original processing: By means of reference gene primer amplification, nucleated cell counts were estimated. Produced via immunoSEQ multiplex PCR; TCRdb's table is partial and in-frame only. The V and J calls and clone size come from that table; D and trimming were worked out from the DNA. The sample includes 65,000 to 90,000 clones, around 90% of them seen just once. This sample was taken from a study of blood T cell repertoires in COVID-19. Looking at the study overall: The origin of the acute and convalescent COVID-19 samples was the United States, Italy and Spain.

The origin of this receptor is a human donor in a cohort sampled during active COVID-19. Sequenced: peripheral blood. The chain has TRBV28 and TRBJ1-1; D gene ambiguous. In nucleotides, the CDR3 is TGTGCCAGCAGTGGGCCCTACACTGAAGCTTTCTTT. It translates to CASSGPYTEAFF.